This T cell receptor (beta chain) was profiled in a study of shared clonotypes between healthy human individuals. The data were produced by immunoSEQ multiplex PCR, yet TCRdb's version contains in-frame clones alone and is incomplete. The table lists a few million clones, 90% to 95% of them singletons. About this clone: The antigen is undetermined.

General study points: Sorted-subset samples were not fully sequenced, rarefaction indicated.

This clonotype was sampled from a man between 18 and 29 years old in good health. Some clones in this sample may be carry-over from other donors' samples. The material sequenced was naive CD4+ T cells from PBMCs. Subset of the sample: CD45RA+ positively selected.

The CDR3 sequence is CASSLLGGANTEAFF. The DNA of the CDR3 is TGTGCCAGCAGCCTCCTTGGGGGAGCGAACACTGAAGCTTTCTTT. The chain joins TRBV5-5 to TRBJ1-1; a weak D match, TRBD1 (5 bases). Trimming pared 4 bases from V and 1 base from J, leaving 14 bases between. The CDR3 runs 15 residues. Germline CDR1 reads SGHKS; CDR2 reads YYEKEE (reference sequence).